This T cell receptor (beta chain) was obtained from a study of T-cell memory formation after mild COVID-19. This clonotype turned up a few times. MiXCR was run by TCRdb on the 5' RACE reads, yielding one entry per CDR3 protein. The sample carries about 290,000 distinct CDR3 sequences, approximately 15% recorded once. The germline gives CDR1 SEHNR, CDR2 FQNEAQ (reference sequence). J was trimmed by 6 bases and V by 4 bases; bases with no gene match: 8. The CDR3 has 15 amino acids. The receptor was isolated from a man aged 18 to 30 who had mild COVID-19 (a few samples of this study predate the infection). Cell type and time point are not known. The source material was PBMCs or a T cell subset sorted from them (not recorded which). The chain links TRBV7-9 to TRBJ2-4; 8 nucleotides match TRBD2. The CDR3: CASSSTRAGGNIQYF. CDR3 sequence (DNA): TGTGCCAGCAGCTCGACCCGGGCGGGGGGAAACATTCAGTACTTC.